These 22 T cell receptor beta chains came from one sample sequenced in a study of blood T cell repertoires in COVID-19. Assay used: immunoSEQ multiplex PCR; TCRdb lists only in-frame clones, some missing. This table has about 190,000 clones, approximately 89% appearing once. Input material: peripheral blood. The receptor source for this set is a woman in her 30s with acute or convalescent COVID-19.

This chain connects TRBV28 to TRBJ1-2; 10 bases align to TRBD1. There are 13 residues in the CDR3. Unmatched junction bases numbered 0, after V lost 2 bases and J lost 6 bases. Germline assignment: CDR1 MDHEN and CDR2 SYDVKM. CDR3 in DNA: TGTGCCAGCAGTTTAGGGACAGGGGATGGCTACACCTTC. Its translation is CASSLGTGDGYTF.

CDR3 protein: CATSDRLAILTDTQYF. The DNA for the CDR3 is TGTGCCACCAGCGACCGACTAGCGATTCTCACAGATACGCAGTATTTT. The chain carries TRBV15 and TRBJ2-3, with 8 bases fitting TRBD2. The CDR3 is made up of 16 amino acids. Germline V CDR1 and CDR2: LNHNV, YYDKDF (reference sequence). J was trimmed by 2 bases and V by 5 bases; bases with no gene match: 9.

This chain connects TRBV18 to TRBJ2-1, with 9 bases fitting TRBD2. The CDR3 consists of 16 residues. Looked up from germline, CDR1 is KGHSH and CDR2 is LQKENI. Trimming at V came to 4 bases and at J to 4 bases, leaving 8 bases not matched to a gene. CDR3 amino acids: CASSRSSGLAYNEQFF. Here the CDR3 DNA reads TGTGCCAGCTCACGATCCTCGGGACTAGCTTACAATGAGCAGTTCTTC.

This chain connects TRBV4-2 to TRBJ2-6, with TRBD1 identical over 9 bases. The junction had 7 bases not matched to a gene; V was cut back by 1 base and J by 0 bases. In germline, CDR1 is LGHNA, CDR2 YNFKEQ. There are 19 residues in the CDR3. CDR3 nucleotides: TGTGCCAGCAGCCAAGGCGGGACAGGGATTTTCTCTGGGGCCAACGTCCTGACTTTC. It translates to CASSQGGTGIFSGANVLTF.

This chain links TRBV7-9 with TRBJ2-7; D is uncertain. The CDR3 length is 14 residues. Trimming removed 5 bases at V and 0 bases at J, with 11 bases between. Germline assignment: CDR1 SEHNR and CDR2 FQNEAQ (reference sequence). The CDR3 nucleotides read TGTGCCAGCAGCCCCCCTAGTCTCTCCTACGAGCAGTACTTC. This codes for CASSPPSLSYEQYF.

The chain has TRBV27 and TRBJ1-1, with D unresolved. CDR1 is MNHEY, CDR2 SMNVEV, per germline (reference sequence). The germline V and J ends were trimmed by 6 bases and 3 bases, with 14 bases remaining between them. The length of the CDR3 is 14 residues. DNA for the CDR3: TGTGCCAGCAGCCGAATCAGACTGGACACTGAAGCTTTCTTT. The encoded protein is CASSRIRLDTEAFF.

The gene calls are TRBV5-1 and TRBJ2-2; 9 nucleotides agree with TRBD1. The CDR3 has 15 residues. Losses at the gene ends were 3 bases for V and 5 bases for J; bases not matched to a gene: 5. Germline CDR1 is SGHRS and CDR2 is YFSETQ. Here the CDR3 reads CASSWGTGWTGELFF. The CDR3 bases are TGCGCCAGCAGCTGGGGGACAGGGTGGACCGGGGAGCTGTTTTTT.

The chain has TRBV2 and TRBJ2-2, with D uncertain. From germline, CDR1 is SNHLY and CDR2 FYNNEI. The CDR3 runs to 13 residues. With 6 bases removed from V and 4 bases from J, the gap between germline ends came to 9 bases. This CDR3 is CASSEDLTGELFF. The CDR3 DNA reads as TGTGCCAGCAGCGAGGATCTCACCGGGGAGCTGTTTTTT.

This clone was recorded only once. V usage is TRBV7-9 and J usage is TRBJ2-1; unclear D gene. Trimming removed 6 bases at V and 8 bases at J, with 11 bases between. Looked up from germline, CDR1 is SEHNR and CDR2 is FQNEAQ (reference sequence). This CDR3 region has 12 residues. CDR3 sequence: CASRARLDEQFF. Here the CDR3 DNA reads TGTGCCAGCAGGGCTCGTCTCGATGAGCAGTTCTTC.

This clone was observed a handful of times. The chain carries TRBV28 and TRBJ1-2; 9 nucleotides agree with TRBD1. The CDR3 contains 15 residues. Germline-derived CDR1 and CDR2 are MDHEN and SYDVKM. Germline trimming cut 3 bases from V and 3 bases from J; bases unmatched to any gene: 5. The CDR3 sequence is CASSFTGTGYYGYTF. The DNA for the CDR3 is TGTGCCAGCAGTTTTACTGGGACAGGGTACTATGGCTACACCTTC.

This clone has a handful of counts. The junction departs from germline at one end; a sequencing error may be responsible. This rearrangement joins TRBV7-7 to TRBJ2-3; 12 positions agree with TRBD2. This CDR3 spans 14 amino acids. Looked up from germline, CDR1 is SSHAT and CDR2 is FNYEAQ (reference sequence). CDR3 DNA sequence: TGTGCTAGCAGCCCCTCCGGGACTAGCGGGACGCAGTATTTT. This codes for CASSPSGTSGTQYF.

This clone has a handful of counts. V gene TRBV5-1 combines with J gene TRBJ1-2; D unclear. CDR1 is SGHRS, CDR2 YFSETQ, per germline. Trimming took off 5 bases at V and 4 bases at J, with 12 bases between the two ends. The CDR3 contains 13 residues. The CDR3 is CASSPGLIYGYTF. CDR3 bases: TGCGCCAGCAGTCCTGGACTCATCTATGGCTACACCTTC.

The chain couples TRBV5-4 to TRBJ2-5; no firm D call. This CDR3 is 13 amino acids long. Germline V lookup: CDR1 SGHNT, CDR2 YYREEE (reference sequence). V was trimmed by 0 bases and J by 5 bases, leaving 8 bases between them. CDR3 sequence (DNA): TGTGCCAGCAGCTTGGTGGTTGAGGAGACCCAGTACTTC. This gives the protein CASSLVVEETQYF.

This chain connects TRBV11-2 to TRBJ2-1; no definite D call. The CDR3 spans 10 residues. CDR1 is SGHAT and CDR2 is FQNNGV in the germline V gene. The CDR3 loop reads CAFGGNEQFF. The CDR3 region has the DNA TGTGCTTTCGGCGGCAATGAGCAGTTCTTC.

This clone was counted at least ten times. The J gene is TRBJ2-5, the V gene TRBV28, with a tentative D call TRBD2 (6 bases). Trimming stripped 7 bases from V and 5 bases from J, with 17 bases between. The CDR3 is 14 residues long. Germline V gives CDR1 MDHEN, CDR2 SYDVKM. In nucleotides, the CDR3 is TGTGCCAGCACCCAACATGGAGGGCGCGAGACCCAGTACTTC. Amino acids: CASTQHGGRETQYF.

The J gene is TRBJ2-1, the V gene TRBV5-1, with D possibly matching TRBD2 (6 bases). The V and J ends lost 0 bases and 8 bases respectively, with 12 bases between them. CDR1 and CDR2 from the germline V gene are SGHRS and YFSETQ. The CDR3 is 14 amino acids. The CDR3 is CASSLGLVLDEQFF. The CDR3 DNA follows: TGCGCCAGCAGCTTGGGACTAGTCTTGGATGAGCAGTTCTTC.

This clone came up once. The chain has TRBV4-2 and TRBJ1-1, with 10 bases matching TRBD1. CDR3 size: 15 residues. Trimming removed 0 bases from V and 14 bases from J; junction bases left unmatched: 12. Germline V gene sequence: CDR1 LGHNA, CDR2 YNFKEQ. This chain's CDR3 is CASSQDSRQGAIGFF. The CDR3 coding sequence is TGTGCCAGCAGCCAAGACTCCAGACAGGGGGCGATTGGATTCTTT.

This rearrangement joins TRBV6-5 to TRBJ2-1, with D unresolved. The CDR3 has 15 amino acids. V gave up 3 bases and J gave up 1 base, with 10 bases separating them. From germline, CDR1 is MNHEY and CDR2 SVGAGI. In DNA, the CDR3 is TGTGCCAGCAGTTATGAAAGCCCTTCCTACAATGAGCAGTTCTTC. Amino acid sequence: CASSYESPSYNEQFF.

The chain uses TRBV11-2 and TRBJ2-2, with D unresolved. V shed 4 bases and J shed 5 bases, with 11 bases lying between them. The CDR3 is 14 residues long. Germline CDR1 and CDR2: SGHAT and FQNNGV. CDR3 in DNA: TGTGCCAGCAGCTCAAACGCCGGGACCGGGGAGCTGTTTTTT. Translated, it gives CASSSNAGTGELFF.

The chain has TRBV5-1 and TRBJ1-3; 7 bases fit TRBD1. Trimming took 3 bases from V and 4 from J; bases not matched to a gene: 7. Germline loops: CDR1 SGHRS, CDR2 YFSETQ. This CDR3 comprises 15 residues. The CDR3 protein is CASSWSTGQGNTIYF. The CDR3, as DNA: TGCGCCAGCAGCTGGAGTACGGGACAGGGAAACACCATATATTTT.

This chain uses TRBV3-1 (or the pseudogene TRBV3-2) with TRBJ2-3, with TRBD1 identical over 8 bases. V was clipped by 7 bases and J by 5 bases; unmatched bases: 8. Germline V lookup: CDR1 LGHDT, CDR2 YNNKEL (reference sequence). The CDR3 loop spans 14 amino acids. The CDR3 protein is CASTDTGGRDTQYF. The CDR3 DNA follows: TGTGCCAGCACCGATACAGGGGGAAGAGATACGCAGTATTTT.

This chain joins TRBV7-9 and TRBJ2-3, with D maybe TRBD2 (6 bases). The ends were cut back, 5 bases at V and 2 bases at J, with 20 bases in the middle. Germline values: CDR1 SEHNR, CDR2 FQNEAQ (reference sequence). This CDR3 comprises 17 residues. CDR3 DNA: TGTGCCAGCAGCCCGGGGGTGGGAGACCCACACACAGATACGCAGTATTTT. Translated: CASSPGVGDPHTDTQYF.